This is a list of T cell receptor beta chains from one sample in a study of blood T cell repertoires in COVID-19. The data were produced by immunoSEQ multiplex PCR, yet TCRdb's version contains in-frame clones alone and is incomplete. The table includes approximately 250,000 clones, roughly 88% detected once. Sequencing was carried out using PBMCs or T cells enriched from blood (not recorded which). The source is a middle-aged woman with acute COVID-19. The CDR3 runs from the conserved cysteine through the conserved F or W. The D gene is left open where the match is weak. Rows may omit the clone size; those that give it use once, few, many or a size class.

abundance	j_gene	v_gene	d_gene	CDR3aa	CDR3nt
-	TRBJ2-7	TRBV28	TRBD1	CASMGGQGASYEQYF	TGTGCCAGCATGGGGGGACAGGGGGCCTCCTACGAGCAGTACTTC
-	TRBJ2-1	TRBV11-2	TRBD2	CASSSQTSGRAKNEQFF	TGTGCCAGCAGCTCACAGACTAGCGGGAGGGCTAAGAATGAGCAGTTCTTC
-	TRBJ2-1	TRBV12-3/TRBV12-4	-	CASTLTKYNEQFF	TGTGCCAGTACCTTGACAAAATACAATGAGCAGTTCTTC
-	TRBJ1-1	TRBV29-1	-	CSVERPQNTEAFF	TGCAGCGTTGAGAGGCCCCAGAACACTGAAGCTTTCTTT
-	TRBJ1-2	TRBV27	TRBD1	CASSRQSGTGGGYGYTF	TGTGCCAGCAGTCGCCAATCCGGGACAGGGGGCGGCTATGGCTACACCTTC
-	TRBJ1-1	TRBV7-9	TRBD1	CASSPGDRGSTEAFF	TGTGCCAGCAGCCCGGGGGACAGGGGAAGCACTGAAGCTTTCTTT
-	TRBJ2-7	TRBV3-1/TRBV3-2	TRBD2	CASSPGTSKYEQYF	TGTGCCAGCAGCCCCGGGACTAGTAAGTACGAGCAGTACTTC
-	TRBJ2-7	TRBV28	TRBD2	CASTPGGNTYEQYF	TGTGCCAGCACCCCGGGGGGGAATACGTACGAGCAGTACTTC
-	TRBJ2-4	TRBV28	-	CASSLAGTLDIQYF	TGTGCCAGCAGCCTGGCAGGCACGCTGGACATTCAGTACTTC
-	TRBJ2-1	TRBV19	-	CATLQGAGEQFF	TGTGCCACACTACAGGGAGCTGGTGAGCAGTTCTTC
-	TRBJ1-5	TRBV28	TRBD1	CASSFYDRENQPQHF	TGTGCCAGCAGTTTTTACGACAGGGAGAATCAGCCCCAGCATTTT
-	TRBJ1-1	TRBV6-5	TRBD1	CASISGGGDTEAFF	TGTGCCAGCATATCTGGAGGGGGCGACACTGAAGCTTTCTTT
-	TRBJ2-2	TRBV5-1	-	CASSLNTGELFF	TGCGCCAGCAGCCTGAACACCGGGGAGCTGTTTTTT
-	TRBJ1-6	TRBV6-5	-	CASSYSIEYNSPLHF	TGTGCCAGCAGTTATAGTATAGAATATAATTCACCCCTCCACTTT
-	TRBJ2-3	TRBV12-3/TRBV12-4	-	CASRLGTGEYF	TGTGCCAGCAGACTGGGGACTGGGGAGTATTTT
once	TRBJ1-1	TRBV11-2	-	CASSLVQGKAFF	TGTGCCAGCAGCTTAGTTCAGGGGAAAGCTTTCTTT
once	TRBJ1-1	TRBV3-1/TRBV3-2	TRBD1	CASSPAGTALMNTEAFF	TGTGCCAGCAGCCCGGCCGGGACAGCTCTGATGAACACTGAAGCTTTCTTT
-	TRBJ2-1	TRBV10-3	-	CAISTLTDNEQFF	TGTGCCATCAGTACCTTAACTGACAATGAGCAGTTCTTC
-	TRBJ1-2	TRBV27	TRBD1	CASSPQGYGYTF	TGTGCCAGCAGTCCACAGGGGTATGGCTACACCTTC
once	TRBJ1-2	TRBV3-1/TRBV3-2	TRBD1	CASSHPGLGQGFFGYTF	TGTGCCAGCAGCCACCCCGGCCTGGGACAGGGATTTTTTGGCTACACCTTC
once	TRBJ2-7	TRBV21-1	-	CASSLRPWPYEQYF	TGTGCCAGCAGCTTACGTCCCTGGCCCTACGAGCAGTACTTC
-	TRBJ1-2	TRBV2	-	CASSPRGGFYGYTF	TGTGCCAGCAGTCCCCGGGGGGGCTTCTATGGCTACACCTTC
-	TRBJ1-1	TRBV18	-	CASSPHNMNTEAFF	TGTGCCAGCTCACCACACAATATGAACACTGAAGCTTTCTTT
once	TRBJ2-7	TRBV5-1	-	CASSRFSGLMDVGEQYF	TGCGCCAGCAGCAGATTTTCGGGACTCATGGACGTGGGCGAGCAGTACTTC
-	TRBJ1-5	TRBV28	-	CASSLFNRVRSNQPQHF	TGTGCCAGCAGTTTATTTAATCGGGTCCGTAGCAATCAGCCCCAGCATTTT
-	TRBJ1-5	TRBV19	-	CASSIVAGTSNQPQHF	TGTGCCAGTAGTATAGTGGCAGGCACTAGCAATCAGCCCCAGCATTTT
-	TRBJ1-5	TRBV30	-	CAWGGREGQPQHF	TGTGCCTGGGGGGGCAGGGAAGGTCAGCCCCAGCATTTT
once	TRBJ2-1	TRBV5-1	TRBD2	CASSLLREGLSEQFF	TGCGCCAGCAGCTTGTTGCGGGAGGGTCTGAGTGAGCAGTTCTTC
once	TRBJ2-1	TRBV24-1	TRBD2	CATSALAGGQGSYNEQFF	TGTGCCACCAGTGCACTAGCGGGAGGCCAAGGCTCCTACAATGAGCAGTTCTTC
-	TRBJ1-1	TRBV5-1	-	CASSSEGRLNTEAFF	TGCGCCAGCAGCTCGGAGGGACGGCTGAACACTGAAGCTTTCTTT
-	TRBJ2-6	TRBV29-1	-	CSVLSGANVLTF	TGCAGCGTCTTGTCTGGGGCCAACGTCCTGACTTTC
few	TRBJ2-7	TRBV6-5	TRBD2	CASSFRTSGEQYF	TGTGCCAGCAGTTTCCGGACTAGCGGCGAGCAGTACTTC
-	TRBJ2-2	TRBV5-1	-	CASSLARQGTGELFF	TGCGCCAGCAGCTTGGCACGTCAGGGGACCGGGGAGCTGTTTTTT
-	TRBJ2-7	TRBV14	TRBD2	CASSQDLGLAGGHEQYF	TGTGCCAGCAGCCAAGACTTAGGACTAGCGGGAGGACACGAGCAGTACTTC
-	TRBJ2-2	TRBV24-1	-	CATSAPGHSGRELFF	TGTGCCACCAGTGCCCCGGGACACTCGGGCCGGGAGCTGTTTTTT
once	TRBJ2-5	TRBV7-9	TRBD1	CASSRRTGNEETQYF	TGTGCCAGCAGCCGACGGACAGGGAACGAGGAGACCCAGTACTTC
-	TRBJ1-5	TRBV10-2	-	CASSDQQANQPQHF	TGCGCCAGCAGTGACCAACAGGCTAATCAGCCCCAGCATTTT
-	TRBJ2-1	TRBV12-3/TRBV12-4	-	CASSPQLWEQFF	TGTGCCAGCAGTCCCCAACTTTGGGAGCAGTTCTTC
-	TRBJ1-1	TRBV7-9	TRBD1	CASSRRTGSLNTEAFF	TGTGCCAGCAGTCGAAGGACAGGGAGCTTGAACACTGAAGCTTTCTTT
once	TRBJ2-2	TRBV5-4	-	CASSSRITGELFF	TGTGCCAGCAGCTCCAGGATAACCGGGGAGCTGTTTTTT
-	TRBJ1-1	TRBV27	TRBD1	CASSTSGQGVVDTEAFF	TGTGCCAGCAGTACCTCGGGACAGGGGGTAGTTGACACTGAAGCTTTCTTT
-	TRBJ2-1	TRBV13	TRBD1	CASSPDRGQNEQFF	TGTGCCAGCAGCCCGGACAGGGGGCAGAATGAGCAGTTCTTC
-	TRBJ1-5	TRBV28	TRBD1	CASKMTGNGAYSNQPQHF	TGTGCCAGCAAAATGACAGGGAACGGGGCCTATAGCAATCAGCCCCAGCATTTT
-	TRBJ2-1	TRBV18	TRBD2	CASSPTTSSNYHEQFF	TGTGCCAGCTCACCCACGACTAGCTCCAATTATCATGAGCAGTTCTTC
-	TRBJ2-1	TRBV7-3	-	CASSLGGTSYNEQFF	TGTGCCAGCAGCTTAGGCGGGACCTCCTACAATGAGCAGTTCTTC